This passage covers 27 T cell receptor beta chains from one sample sequenced in a study of human T cells and chemical hapten exposure. TCRdb processed the RACE reads anew with MiXCR; each CDR3 protein has one entry. The data hold fewer than 300,000 distinct CDR3 sequences, with 7.5% to 8% observed a single time. Noted time point: pre-sensitization, week 0. Specified treatment: therapeutic diphenylcyclopropenone sensitization with weekly scalp DPC. Sequencing was performed on whole blood, taken in connection with sensitization to the hapten diphenylcyclopropenone (DPC). Receptors were obtained from a man aged 18 to 30 with alopecia areata. Some clones in this sample may be carry-over from other donors' samples.

The table lists this clonotype with a few counts. The V and J genes are TRBV18 and TRBJ2-7; TRBD1 aligns across 9 bases. With V trimmed by 2 bases and J by 6 bases, 11 bases remained unmatched. CDR1 is KGHSH and CDR2 is LQKENI in the germline V gene. The CDR3 sequence is 16 residues long. The CDR3 is CASSPGGQGIRGEQYV. As DNA, the CDR3 is TGTGCCAGCTCACCAGGGGGACAGGGAATTAGGGGCGAGCAGTACGTC.

This clonotype was seen at least ten times. The rearrangement joins TRBV3-1 to TRBJ2-5; no definite D call. Germline loops: CDR1 LGHDT, CDR2 YNNKEL (reference sequence). The CDR3 consists of 15 residues. Trimming took off 0 bases at V and 4 bases at J, with 12 bases between the two ends. CDR3 nucleotides: TGTGCCAGCAGCCAAGATCATTTTGCGGTAGAGACCCAGTACTTC. Translated, it gives CASSQDHFAVETQYF.

This clonotype showed up just a few times. V gene TRBV5-1 combines with J gene TRBJ1-1; 7 nucleotides align to TRBD1. V lost 0 bases, J lost 8 bases, and 10 bases stayed unmatched. Germline CDR1 is SGHRS and CDR2 is YFSETQ. The CDR3 is 15 amino acids. CDR3 coding DNA: TGCGCCAGCAGCTTGGACACGGCTGACAGGGAAGAAGCTTTCTTT. Translating gives CASSLDTADREEAFF.

This clonotype was observed a handful of times. For the CDR3, the DNA is TGTGCCAGTAGTATTGAGGGACGGCAAGAGACCCAGTACTTC. This translates into CASSIEGRQETQYF. This sequence joins TRBV19 and TRBJ2-5; the D call may be TRBD1 or TRBD2 (5 bases each). CDR1 is LNHDA and CDR2 is SQIVND in the germline V gene (reference sequence). Trimming took 3 bases from V and 2 from J, leaving 10 bases between them. The CDR3 has 14 residues. Filled out from reference TRBV19 and TRBJ2-5, the complete variable domain reads DGGITQSPKYLFRKEGQNVTLSCEQNLNHDAMYWYRQDPGQGLRLIYYSQIVNDFQKGDIAEGYSVSREKKESFPLTVTSAQKNPTAFYLCASSIEGRQETQYFGPGTRLLVL.

The chain couples TRBV19 to TRBJ1-5, with TRBD1 identical over 8 bases. This CDR3 is built from 17 residues. Trimming took 5 bases from V and 5 from J; bases not matched to a gene: 14. Germline CDR1 LNHDA, CDR2 SQIVND (reference sequence). CDR3 sequence: CASSGETGDFGYQPQHF. DNA for the CDR3: TGTGCCAGTAGTGGCGAGACAGGGGACTTCGGGTATCAGCCCCAGCATTTT. Combining the CDR3 with reference TRBV19 and TRBJ1-5 gives the whole variable domain DGGITQSPKYLFRKEGQNVTLSCEQNLNHDAMYWYRQDPGQGLRLIYYSQIVNDFQKGDIAEGYSVSREKKESFPLTVTSAQKNPTAFYLCASSGETGDFGYQPQHFGDGTRLSIL.

Here the CDR3 DNA reads TGTGCCAGCAGCTCCTTAAGGACAGGCAACACTGAAGCTTTCTTT. Residues: CASSSLRTGNTEAFF. This sequence joins TRBV7-9 and TRBJ1-1; 7 positions agree with TRBD1. Germline trimming cut 4 bases from V and 2 bases from J; bases unmatched to any gene: 7. In germline, CDR1 is SEHNR, CDR2 FQNEAQ (reference sequence). CDR3 size: 15 residues.

V is TRBV10-3 and J is TRBJ1-5; weak D call: TRBD1 (6 bases). Germline lookup yields CDR1 ENHRY and CDR2 SYGVKD. This CDR3 is 14 amino acids long. V shed 3 bases and J shed 3 bases, with 9 bases lying between them. CDR3 in amino acids: CAISDGGANQPQHF. In DNA form, the CDR3 reads TGTGCCATCAGTGATGGGGGGGCCAATCAGCCCCAGCATTTT.

This clonotype was counted many times. The rearrangement joins TRBV6-2 or TRBV6-3 to TRBJ2-2; 11 nucleotides align to TRBD2. V was pared by 2 bases and J by 7 bases, with 15 bases of the junction left unmatched. CDR3 size: 19 residues. Germline CDR1 reads MNHEY; CDR2 reads SVGEGT. The CDR3 DNA is TGTGCCAGCAGTTACCTGCTAGCGCTAGCGGGGGGCACTGGCGGGGAGCTGTTTTTT. This gives the protein CASSYLLALAGGTGGELFF.

This clonotype was seen at least ten times. The chain employs TRBV15 and TRBJ2-5, with no clear D. Germline-derived CDR1 and CDR2 are LNHNV and YYDKDF (reference sequence). V lost 5 bases to trimming and J lost 5 bases, with 15 bases between them. The CDR3 is 14 amino acids. CDR3 nucleotides: TGTGCCACCAGCCGCACCGTGGATGTGGAGACCCAGTACTTC. This gives the protein CATSRTVDVETQYF.

The J gene is TRBJ2-3, the V gene TRBV5-4; D may match TRBD1 or TRBD2 (5 bases each). Germline CDR1 is SGHNT and CDR2 is YYREEE (reference sequence). This CDR3 spans 15 amino acids. The V end was cut by 9 bases, the J end by 2 bases, with 19 bases between. CDR3 region: CATTTGTALTDTQYF. The CDR3 DNA sequence: TGTGCCACCACTACGGGGACGGCTCTCACAGATACGCAGTATTTT.

This clonotype occurred many times. This sequence joins TRBV12-3 or TRBV12-4 and TRBJ2-5, with TRBD2 as a possible D gene (5 bases). The V end lost 6 bases, the J end lost 3 bases, and 17 bases lay between the germline ends. The CDR3 runs to 15 residues. The CDR3, as DNA: TGTGCCAGCAGCCATGGACTTCCGGGAAAAGAGACCCAGTACTTC. This gives the protein CASSHGLPGKETQYF.

This clonotype was counted between two and nine times. The rearrangement links TRBV6-5 to TRBJ2-3; D gene unclear. V gave up 6 bases and J gave up 4 bases, with 5 bases separating them. Looked up from germline, CDR1 is MNHEY and CDR2 is SVGAGI. CDR3 length: 11 amino acids. This CDR3 reads CASRESDTQYF. CDR3 in DNA: TGTGCCAGCAGGGAGTCAGATACGCAGTATTTT.

This clonotype was seen many times. The chain has TRBV4-1 and TRBJ2-7; 8 bases are shared with TRBD1. V lost 1 base and J lost 7; bases outside the gene matches: 15. Germline-derived CDR1 and CDR2 are MGHRA and YSYEKL. The CDR3 totals 17 residues. CDR3 sequence (DNA): TGCGCCAGCAGCCAAGGGCGTTTCGGACAGGGCGGTACGGAGCAGTACTTC. Its protein product is CASSQGRFGQGGTEQYF.

This clonotype has just a few counts. The DNA for the CDR3 is TGTGCCAGCAGCAGGGGGACAGGAGTTTACGAGCAGTACTTC. Residues: CASSRGTGVYEQYF. The V and J genes are TRBV6-2 or TRBV6-3 and TRBJ2-7; 8 bases map to TRBD1. V shed 6 bases, J shed 4 bases, and the junction held 8 bases outside the gene matches. Germline lookup yields CDR1 MNHEY and CDR2 SVGEGT. The CDR3 totals 14 residues.

This clonotype has only a few counts. This chain uses TRBV5-5 with TRBJ2-4, with 11 bases identical to TRBD1. Unmatched junction bases numbered 5, after V lost 0 bases and J lost 9 bases. The CDR3 runs 15 residues. Germline values: CDR1 SGHKS, CDR2 YYEKEE (reference sequence). This chain's CDR3 is CASSLAGQGEVIQYF. The DNA of the CDR3 is TGTGCCAGCAGCTTGGCGGGACAGGGGGAGGTCATTCAGTACTTC.

The genes are TRBV20-1 and TRBJ2-4; possibly TRBD2 for D (6 bases). The CDR3 sequence is 14 residues long. Germline CDR1 DFQATT, CDR2 SNEGSKA (reference sequence). V gave up 1 base and J gave up 0 bases, with 7 bases separating them. CDR3 DNA: TGCAGTGCTAGAGTGGAGGGAGCCAAAAACATTCAGTACTTC. Its protein product is CSARVEGAKNIQYF.

The chain recombines TRBV11-2 with TRBJ2-7, with 12 nucleotides matching TRBD1. This CDR3 contains 15 residues. Germline-derived CDR1 and CDR2 are SGHAT and FQNNGV. The V and J ends lost 7 bases and 1 base, in that order; junction bases with no gene match: 5. In DNA form, the CDR3 reads TGTGCCAGCAACCCGGGACAGGGGGCTTCCTACGAGCAGTACTTC. The encoded protein is CASNPGQGASYEQYF.

This chain links TRBV28 with TRBJ1-5; D is unclear. V lost 3 bases, J lost 0 bases, and 6 bases lay in between. CDR3 length: 14 amino acids. Germline loops: CDR1 MDHEN, CDR2 SYDVKM. The CDR3 nucleotides read TGTGCCAGCAGTTTTATGGGTAGCAATCAGCCCCAGCATTTT. Its translation: CASSFMGSNQPQHF. Using reference TRBV28 and TRBJ1-5 for the parts outside the CDR3, the full variable domain is DVKVTQSSRYLVKRTGEKVFLECVQDMDHENMFWYRQDPGLGLRLIYFSYDVKMKEKGDIPEGYSVSREKKERFSLILESASTNQTSMYLCASSFMGSNQPQHFGDGTRLSIL.

There are many counts of this clonotype. This chain connects TRBV6-2 or TRBV6-3 to TRBJ2-1; 10 positions match TRBD2. With 0 bases clipped from V and 2 bases from J, the junction kept 10 bases outside the gene matches. CDR3 length: 19 residues. The germline CDR1 and CDR2 sequences are MNHEY and SVGEGT. The CDR3 nucleotides are TGTGCCAGCAGTTACTCGAGCGGGAGGGGGGCCGGCCCCTACAATGAGCAGTTCTTC. Protein sequence: CASSYSSGRGAGPYNEQFF.

This clonotype was recorded many times. This rearrangement joins TRBV12-3 or TRBV12-4 to TRBJ1-4; a weak D match, TRBD1 (5 bases). The ends were cut back, 7 bases at V and 8 bases at J, with 17 bases in the middle. The length of the CDR3 is 14 residues. CDR3 loop: CASKTGALREKLFF. DNA of the CDR3: TGTGCCAGCAAAACCGGGGCGCTTCGCGAAAAACTGTTTTTT.

This clonotype occurred a few times. The chain is built from TRBV7-9 and TRBJ2-3; 7 bases match TRBD1. This CDR3 is 17 amino acids long. Germline trimming cut 5 bases from V and 4 bases from J; bases unmatched to any gene: 15. CDR1 is SEHNR and CDR2 is FQNEAQ in the germline V gene (reference sequence). CDR3 region: CASSLSRDSAESDTQYF. The CDR3 DNA sequence: TGTGCCAGCAGCCTCTCCCGGGACAGCGCGGAATCAGATACGCAGTATTTT.

This clonotype was detected only a few times. The J gene is TRBJ1-1, the V gene TRBV20-1, with a weak D call TRBD1 (6 bases). This CDR3 region has 17 residues. Germline CDR1 DFQATT, CDR2 SNEGSKA (reference sequence). Deletions cut 0 bases from V and 0 bases from J, with 17 bases between. CDR3 DNA sequence: TGCAGTGCTAGAGATCATGGGGGCACTAGCTTGAACACTGAAGCTTTCTTT. Translating it yields CSARDHGGTSLNTEAFF.

In its sample, this clonotype was seen many times. The J gene is TRBJ2-5, the V gene TRBV4-1; 8 positions match TRBD2. V was clipped by 4 bases and J by 3 bases; unmatched bases: 4. This CDR3 has 14 residues. Per the germline V gene, CDR1 is MGHRA and CDR2 is YSYEKL. CDR3 sequence reads: CASSLAGREETQYF. In nucleotides, the CDR3 is TGCGCCAGCAGCCTAGCGGGGAGAGAAGAGACCCAGTACTTC.

The J gene is TRBJ1-6, the V gene TRBV4-1; D not resolved. CDR3 length equals 13 residues. The ends were cut back, 2 bases at V and 9 bases at J, with 8 bases in the middle. Germline V lookup: CDR1 MGHRA, CDR2 YSYEKL. The CDR3 DNA reads TGCGCCAGCAGCCAACAGAGGGCTTCACCCCTCCACTTT. It specifies CASSQQRASPLHF.

This clonotype came up a few times. The rearrangement joins TRBV7-9 to TRBJ1-6, with a tentative D call TRBD1 (6 bases). Germline V gives CDR1 SEHNR, CDR2 FQNEAQ (reference sequence). The CDR3 is 17 residues long. V was cut by 5 bases and J by 2 bases, with 16 bases left in between. DNA for the CDR3: TGTGCCAGCAGCGACAATGACGGACAGCCCTATAATTCACCCCTCCACTTT. Encoded protein: CASSDNDGQPYNSPLHF.

The chain couples TRBV6-5 to TRBJ1-2; 9 bases are a match to TRBD1. This CDR3 has 14 residues. The V gene's germline CDR1 is MNHEY and CDR2 SVGAGI. J gave up 4 bases and V 5 bases, and 5 bases lay outside the gene matches. The CDR3, as DNA: TGTGCCAGCAGTCGACAGGGGGACTTCTATGGCTACACCTTC. This gives the protein CASSRQGDFYGYTF.

The chain joins TRBV5-1 to TRBJ1-4; 10 nucleotides match TRBD1. The CDR3 is made up of 16 amino acids. The V and J ends lost 0 bases and 6 bases, in that order; junction bases with no gene match: 5. Germline assignment: CDR1 SGHRS and CDR2 YFSETQ. The CDR3 DNA follows: TGCGCCAGCAGCTTGGGACAGGGGGCGGGCGATGAAAAACTGTTTTTT. Its translation: CASSLGQGAGDEKLFF.